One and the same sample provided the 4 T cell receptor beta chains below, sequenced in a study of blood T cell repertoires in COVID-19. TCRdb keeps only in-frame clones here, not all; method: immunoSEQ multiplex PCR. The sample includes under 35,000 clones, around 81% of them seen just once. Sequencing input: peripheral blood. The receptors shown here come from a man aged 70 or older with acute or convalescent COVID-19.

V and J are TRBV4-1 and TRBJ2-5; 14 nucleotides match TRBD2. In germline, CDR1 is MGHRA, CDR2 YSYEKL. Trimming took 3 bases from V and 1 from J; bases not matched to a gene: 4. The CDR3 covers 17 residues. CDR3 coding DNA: TGCGCCAGCAGCCAGGGGACTAGCGGGGGCCTCCAAGAGACCCAGTACTTC. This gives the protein CASSQGTSGGLQETQYF.

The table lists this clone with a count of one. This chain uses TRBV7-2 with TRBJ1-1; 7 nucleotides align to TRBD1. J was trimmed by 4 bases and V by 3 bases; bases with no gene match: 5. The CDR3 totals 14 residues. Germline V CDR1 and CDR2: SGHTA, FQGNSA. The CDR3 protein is CASSFQGGSTEAFF. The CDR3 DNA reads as TGTGCCAGCAGCTTCCAGGGGGGTAGCACTGAAGCTTTCTTT.

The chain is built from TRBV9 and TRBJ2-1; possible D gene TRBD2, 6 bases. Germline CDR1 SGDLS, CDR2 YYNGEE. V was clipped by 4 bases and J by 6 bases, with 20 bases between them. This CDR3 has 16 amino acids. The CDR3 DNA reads TGTGCCAGCAGCCTGTGGGGGGATCCCCAGTTCAATGAGCAGTTCTTC. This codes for CASSLWGDPQFNEQFF.

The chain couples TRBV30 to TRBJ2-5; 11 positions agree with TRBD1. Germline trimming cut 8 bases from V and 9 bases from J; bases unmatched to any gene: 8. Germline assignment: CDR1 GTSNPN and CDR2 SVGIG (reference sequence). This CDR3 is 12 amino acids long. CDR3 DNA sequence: TGTGCCGGGGGACAGGGGGAAAGGTCCCAGTACTTC. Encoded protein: CAGGQGERSQYF.